Described below is a single TCR beta chain sequence and its context. This clone came up once. Its binding antigen is unknown. Qualities for individual bases were not recorded, and no much larger clone is one base off. Each PCR received spiked-in synthetic TCR analog templates so that absolute template abundance could be estimated from read counts. The immunoSEQ assay used bias-controlled V and J gene primers to amplify TCRbeta CDR3 regions from genomic DNA. Sequencing of rearranged TCRbeta segments was performed at approximately 20X coverage. As for how the authors treated the data: Clustering was used to correct sequencing errors, and CDR3s were annotated against IMGT so that V, D and J genes could be assigned. Downstream analyses used only productive TCRbeta rearrangements, leaving out any out-of-frame or stop-codon sequences. To compute clonality, Shannon entropy was normalized by the log of the number of unique productive sequences and then subtracted from one. Fisher's exact test with Benjamini-Hochberg correction, at a threshold of adjusted p below 0.01, was used to find clones that differed between time points or between blood and tumor. TCRdb took over this immuneACCESS table, retaining in-frame rearrangements with V and J assigned. Such tables are incomplete; in checked studies, under half of the missing clones stem from an unresolved V gene, and the remainder is unexplained. The DNA gave D and trimming, while V, J and clone size come from that table. This sample gives 130,000 or so clones in total; 84% of them show up just once. 3.2% of the sample is held by the ten biggest clonotypes.

V trim: 1 base; J trim: 4 bases; unmatched bases: 6. CDR1 and CDR2, per the germline V gene, are SGHAT and FQNNGV. The CDR3 contains 15 residues, cysteine and phenylalanine counted. The retained sequence is limited to the CDR3, 45 bases, with the frame set at the first base. The data are from a study of PD-L1 blockade in urothelial cancer (dated by TCRdb to between 2016 and 2019). About the full investigation: Every patient began therapy in about 2014 and was given atezolizumab 1,200 mg intravenously every 3 weeks. Durable clinical benefit was defined as progression-free survival longer than 6 months, and TCR features were also tested against progression-free and overall survival. The study, an exploratory multi-omic analysis, examined somatic, immune and clinical correlates of response to PD-L1 blockade with atezolizumab in urothelial cancer. Blood samples were analyzed 3 weeks after the start of treatment (second dose) and 6 weeks after the start of treatment. In the same patients, whole exome sequencing and RNA sequencing of pretreatment tumors were performed in addition to TCR sequencing. TCR sequencing covered pretreatment tumor samples and matched, serially collected peripheral blood taken before and after atezolizumab treatment. Roughly 10 patients reached durable clinical benefit, while 20 patients did not. Blood samples yielded a median of about 150,000 T cells and around 80,000 unique TCRs, with median clonality 0.080. About 90% of the 29 patients were identified as males with urothelial cancer of bladder origin, and a prior smoking history was reported by 18 of 29 patients. Pretreatment blood TCR-seq was available for around 29 patients, at least one posttreatment blood collection was obtained for 25 or so patients, and tumor TCR-seq was available for 25 or so patients. An ECOG performance status of 0 or 1 was recorded for the patients, and 0 to 3 prior chemotherapy regimens had been received by the patients. Broader findings and caveats from the paper: Because the sample size was small (n of about 29) and many exploratory analyses were performed, the results are intended to be hypothesis-generating. A pretreatment peripheral blood TCR clonality below the median was linked to improved progression-free and overall survival. At 3 weeks after the start of treatment, tumor-associated TCR clones in peripheral blood had expanded more in patients with durable benefit (n of about 20, p = 0.022).

The time point label for this specimen denotes: pretreatment peripheral blood. The cohort comprised nearly 30 patients with locally advanced or metastatic urothelial carcinoma treated at Memorial Sloan Kettering on a trial protocol. Peripheral blood mononuclear cells were collected pretreatment and during treatment, at between 1 and 8 total time points per patient. The Qiagen DNeasy Blood extraction kit was used to purify genomic DNA from total PBMCs and tumor samples. PBMCs were collected pretreatment and during treatment, and were isolated and stored as previously described. The source material was PBMCs, sampled around atezolizumab (anti-PD-L1) treatment. Recombination connected TRBV11-2 to TRBJ2-7; TRBD2 matches 8 bases in the middle. This sequence was found in a man aged 45-60 years with urothelial cancer. The DNA sequence reads TGTGCCAGCAGCTTAGGAACTAGCGGAGTATACGAGCAGTACTTC. Translated, this is CASSLGTSGVYEQYF.